The 26 T cell receptor beta chains below were found in one sample sequenced in a study of blood T cell repertoires in COVID-19. Clones were sequenced by immunoSEQ multiplex PCR, and TCRdb holds only the in-frame ones, with some missing. The table lists about 48,000 clones, under 90% of them singletons. The sequenced sample was peripheral blood. These receptor sequences come from a woman older than 75 with COVID-19, enrolled during active disease.

The chain recombines TRBV24-1 with TRBJ2-3; 8 bases are a match to TRBD1. Germline assignment: CDR1 KGHDR and CDR2 SFDVKD. The CDR3 totals 16 residues. Trimming at V came to 4 bases and at J to 3 bases, leaving 8 bases not matched to a gene. The CDR3 sequence is CATSDPPGGGTDTQYF. CDR3 nucleotide sequence: TGTGCCACCAGTGACCCCCCAGGGGGCGGGACAGATACGCAGTATTTT.

The gene calls are TRBV6-6 and TRBJ1-1, with 7 nucleotides matching TRBD1. The CDR3 loop spans 14 amino acids. Germline V CDR1 and CDR2: MNHNY, SVGAGI (reference sequence). The V gene end was trimmed by 5 bases and the J gene end by 1 base; junction bases not matched to a gene: 4. The CDR3 DNA follows: TGTGCCAGCAGTACGGACAGGCCGAACACTGAAGCTTTCTTT. This codes for CASSTDRPNTEAFF.

V is TRBV5-1 and J is TRBJ1-4, with 9 bases lining up with TRBD1. The V gene end was trimmed by 4 bases and the J gene end by 5 bases; junction bases not matched to a gene: 6. Germline values: CDR1 SGHRS, CDR2 YFSETQ. This CDR3 contains 15 residues. CDR3 loop: CASSPAGTGNEKLFF. The CDR3 nucleotides read TGCGCCAGCAGCCCGGCCGGGACAGGGAATGAAAAACTGTTTTTT. Variable domain in full (rest from reference TRBV5-1 and TRBJ1-4): KAGVTQTPRYLIKTRGQQVTLSCSPISGHRSVSWYQQTPGQGLQFLFEYFSETQRNKGNFPGRFSGRQFSNSRSEMNVSTLELGDSALYLCASSPAGTGNEKLFFGSGTQLSVL.

The chain combines TRBV25-1 with TRBJ1-6; maybe TRBD1 (6 bases). Germline V gives CDR1 MGHDK, CDR2 SYGVNS. The CDR3 covers 17 residues. Trimming pared 1 base from V and 2 bases from J, leaving 12 bases between. CDR3 amino acids: CASSEWAGATYNSPLHF. The CDR3 DNA reads TGTGCCAGCAGTGAATGGGCAGGGGCCACCTATAATTCACCCCTCCACTTT.

This chain's CDR3 is CASRDREFREAFF. As DNA, the CDR3 is TGTGCCAGTAGGGACAGGGAGTTTCGTGAAGCTTTCTTT. The chain couples TRBV19 to TRBJ1-1, with TRBD1 identical over 8 bases. Germline V gene data show CDR1 as LNHDA and CDR2 as SQIVND (reference sequence). The CDR3 consists of 13 residues. Trimming took 6 bases from V and 7 from J; bases not matched to a gene: 7.

The gene calls are TRBV7-8 and TRBJ2-1; 7 bases match TRBD2. The CDR3 is 14 residues long. Germline lookup yields CDR1 SGHVS and CDR2 FQNEAQ. Trimming took 4 bases from V and 4 from J; bases not matched to a gene: 4. The DNA of the CDR3 is TGTGCCAGCAGCTCGGGACTACCATACAATGAGCAGTTCTTC. This encodes CASSSGLPYNEQFF. Together with reference TRBV7-8 and TRBJ2-1, the CDR3 gives the full variable domain: GAGVSQSPRYKVAKRGQDVALRCDPISGHVSLFWYQQALGQGPEFLTYFQNEAQLDKSGLPSDRFFAERPEGSVSTLKIQRTQQEDSAVYLCASSSGLPYNEQFFGPGTRLTVL.

The table lists this clone with a few counts. The chain carries TRBV19 and TRBJ1-5, with 9 nucleotides matching TRBD1. Per the germline V gene, CDR1 is LNHDA and CDR2 is SQIVND (reference sequence). CDR3 length: 17 residues. The ends lost 5 bases at V and 2 bases at J; junction bases unmatched: 10. The CDR3 is CASSFLQGARRNQPQHF. DNA of the CDR3: TGTGCCAGTAGTTTCCTACAGGGGGCTCGTCGCAATCAGCCCCAGCATTTT.

The chain employs TRBV6-5 and TRBJ1-2, with D maybe TRBD1 (5 bases). Trimming stripped 6 bases from V and 2 bases from J, with 13 bases between. The CDR3 totals 14 residues. Germline V gives CDR1 MNHEY, CDR2 SVGAGI. The CDR3 loop is CASRTRRGNYGYTF. The CDR3 region has the DNA TGTGCCAGCAGGACGAGAAGGGGAAACTATGGCTACACCTTC.

The chain employs TRBV18 and TRBJ2-1, with a tentative D call TRBD1 (5 bases). CDR3 length equals 16 residues. In germline, CDR1 is KGHSH, CDR2 LQKENI. Trimming pared 2 bases from V and 2 bases from J, leaving 13 bases between. The CDR3, as DNA: TGTGCCAGCTCACCATCCGGTGGGGCCCCCTACAATGAGCAGTTCTTC. Protein product: CASSPSGGAPYNEQFF. Full variable domain (rest looked up from reference TRBV18 and TRBJ2-1): NAGVMQNPRHLVRRRGQEARLRCSPMKGHSHVYWYRQLPEEGLKFMVYLQKENIIDESGMPKERFSAEFPKEGPSILRIQQVVRGDSAAYFCASSPSGGAPYNEQFFGPGTRLTVL.

J is TRBJ2-7 and V is TRBV27, with 9 positions matching TRBD2. Germline CDR1 is MNHEY and CDR2 is SMNVEV (reference sequence). The trim removed 4 bases at V and 0 bases at J, leaving 10 bases unmatched. This CDR3 region has 17 residues. The CDR3 DNA reads as TGTGCCAGCAGTTCCGGACTAGCGAATTGGGGCTCCTACGAGCAGTACTTC. Translation gives CASSSGLANWGSYEQYF.

Only a few counts were recorded for this clone. The chain is built from TRBV19 and TRBJ1-5, with D perhaps matching TRBD1 (6 bases). The CDR3 has 13 amino acids. The V gene's germline CDR1 is LNHDA and CDR2 SQIVND (reference sequence). Trimming stripped 6 bases from V and 3 bases from J, with 9 bases between. The CDR3 region has the DNA TGTGCCAGTAGCAGACAGGTCAATCAGCCCCAGCATTTT. Translating gives CASSRQVNQPQHF.

The V and J genes are TRBV18 and TRBJ1-5, with no clear D. The CDR3 is made up of 15 amino acids. CDR1 is KGHSH and CDR2 is LQKENI in the germline V gene. The V gene lost 1 base and the J gene lost 5 bases, with 12 bases spanning the gap. In nucleotides, the CDR3 is TGTGCCAGCTCACCACAGAGTGGGAGAGATCAGCCCCAGCATTTT. Protein: CASSPQSGRDQPQHF.

This chain links TRBV6-1 with TRBJ2-3; D perhaps matches TRBD1 (6 bases). V was cut by 1 base and J by 0 bases, with 11 bases left in between. This CDR3 has 16 amino acids. Germline V gene data show CDR1 as MNHNS and CDR2 as SASEGT. The CDR3 DNA reads as TGTGCCAGCAGTGAAGGCTGGGGGCGCAGCACAGATACGCAGTATTTT. This sequence encodes CASSEGWGRSTDTQYF.

The chain is built from TRBV5-8 and TRBJ2-4, with D possibly TRBD2 on 5 matching bases. Trimming took off 3 bases at V and 0 bases at J, with 10 bases between the two ends. Looked up from germline, CDR1 is SGHTS and CDR2 is YDEGEE. The CDR3 length is 15 residues. The chain's CDR3 is CASSSRGLAKNIQYF. CDR3 DNA sequence: TGTGCCAGCAGCTCGAGAGGGCTAGCCAAAAACATTCAGTACTTC.

CDR3 nucleotide sequence: TGCGCCAGCAGCTTGGGGACAGGTGGAAACTATGGCTACACCTTC. Amino acid sequence: CASSLGTGGNYGYTF. The genes are TRBV5-1 and TRBJ1-2; 7 bases are shared with TRBD1. Germline loops: CDR1 SGHRS, CDR2 YFSETQ. V lost 0 bases and J lost 2; bases outside the gene matches: 4. The CDR3 is made up of 15 amino acids.

This clone has just a few counts. This rearrangement joins TRBV4-2 to TRBJ2-7; D is undetermined. The germline CDR1 and CDR2 sequences are LGHNA and YNFKEQ. Trimming shortened V by 1 base and J by 2 bases, and 9 bases separated the two germline ends. The CDR3 has 14 amino acids. The CDR3 DNA follows: TGTGCCAGCAGCCAAGGGCGGAGCGCCTACGAGCAGTACTTC. It is translated as CASSQGRSAYEQYF.

This clone was seen only once. This sequence joins TRBV7-9 and TRBJ1-4; D is undetermined. The germline V gene has CDR1 SEHNR and CDR2 FQNEAQ (reference sequence). V dropped 1 base and J dropped 4 bases, with 7 bases sitting between them. The CDR3 consists of 14 residues. In nucleotides, the CDR3 is TGTGCCAGCAGCTTAGGGGAGTATAATGAAAAACTGTTTTTT. Its translation is CASSLGEYNEKLFF. Complete variable domain (other parts from reference TRBV7-9 and TRBJ1-4): DTGVSQNPRHKITKRGQNVTFRCDPISEHNRLYWYRQTLGQGPEFLTYFQNEAQLEKSRLLSDRFSAERPKGSFSTLEIQRTEQGDSAMYLCASSLGEYNEKLFFGSGTQLSVL.

This clone occurred a few times. The chain combines TRBV2 with TRBJ1-2; D is possibly TRBD1 (5 bases). Germline CDR1 and CDR2: SNHLY and FYNNEI. This CDR3 spans 12 amino acids. Trimming pared 4 bases from V and 3 bases from J, leaving 6 bases between. In DNA form, the CDR3 reads TGTGCCAGCAGTGGACAGTACTATGGCTACACCTTC. Protein product: CASSGQYYGYTF.

The chain couples TRBV7-6 to TRBJ1-3; D remains ambiguous. The CDR3 is 16 residues long. CDR1 is SGHVS and CDR2 is FNYEAQ in the germline V gene. Trimming left V 3 bases short and J 3 bases short, with 15 bases between. The CDR3 loop is CASSLAGGYGGNTIYF. CDR3 in DNA: TGTGCCAGCAGCTTGGCGGGAGGTTACGGTGGAAACACCATATATTTT.

The V and J genes are TRBV12-3 or TRBV12-4 and TRBJ1-2, with a possible D match to TRBD1 (5 bases). The CDR3 has 12 amino acids. V was trimmed by 6 bases and J by 8 bases, leaving 13 bases between them. As DNA, the CDR3 is TGTGCCAGCAGCCCTCCAGGGCGAGGCTACACCTTC. Its protein product is CASSPPGRGYTF.

This chain links TRBV19 with TRBJ2-2; maybe TRBD1 (5 bases). Germline-derived CDR1 and CDR2 are LNHDA and SQIVND (reference sequence). This CDR3 has 14 amino acids. The V end was cut by 2 bases, the J end by 5 bases, with 9 bases between. The CDR3 region is CASSIRKGTGELFF. As DNA, the CDR3 is TGTGCCAGTAGTATACGGAAGGGGACCGGGGAGCTGTTTTTT.

J is TRBJ2-5 and V is TRBV5-1, with D possibly TRBD1 on 5 matching bases. Germline CDR1 reads SGHRS; CDR2 reads YFSETQ. Trimming stripped 4 bases from V and 3 bases from J, with 13 bases between. The CDR3 is 14 amino acids. The CDR3, as DNA: TGCGCCAGCAGCCGAGGCACAGGAGAAGAGACCCAGTACTTC. It encodes CASSRGTGEETQYF.

This sequence joins TRBV27 and TRBJ2-5; 10 nucleotides agree with TRBD2. The junction had 11 bases not matched to a gene; V was cut back by 2 bases and J by 5 bases. The CDR3 totals 17 residues. CDR1 MNHEY and CDR2 SMNVEV come from the germline V gene (reference sequence). The CDR3 DNA reads as TGTGCCAGCAGTTTAGTGGGGACTAGCGCTGAGGGGGAGACCCAGTACTTC. Protein product: CASSLVGTSAEGETQYF.

This clone was detected only once. This chain joins TRBV5-6 and TRBJ1-1; 7 bases agree with TRBD1. J was trimmed by 2 bases and V by 0 bases; bases with no gene match: 7. In germline, CDR1 is SGHDT, CDR2 YYEEEE. The CDR3 covers 16 residues. DNA for the CDR3: TGTGCCAGCAGCTTGGGGGACAGAGAGATTAACACTGAAGCTTTCTTT. It specifies CASSLGDREINTEAFF.

The chain has TRBV19 and TRBJ1-4; D remains ambiguous. CDR3 size: 14 residues. V was cut by 5 bases and J by 5 bases, with 12 bases left in between. Germline V gene lookup returns CDR1 LNHDA and CDR2 SQIVND (reference sequence). CDR3 region: CASSLSRSNEKLFF. CDR3 DNA sequence: TGTGCCAGTAGTCTCTCCCGGAGCAATGAAAAACTGTTTTTT.

V and J are TRBV5-6 and TRBJ1-1; TRBD1 matches at 7 bases. Germline V gene lookup returns CDR1 SGHDT and CDR2 YYEEEE. The V gene end was trimmed by 5 bases and the J gene end by 2 bases; junction bases not matched to a gene: 3. The CDR3 has 13 amino acids. The CDR3 region has the DNA TGTGCCAGCAGGCGACAGGGAAACACTGAAGCTTTCTTT. It encodes CASRRQGNTEAFF.